The clone carrying this T cell receptor beta chain was detected many times. Antigen specificity is unknown. This specimen belongs to a study of identical twins' blood T cells. The CDR3 spans 15 residues. V shed 7 bases and J 7 bases; nucleotides not matched to a gene: 9. CDR1 is SQVTM, CDR2 ANQGSEA, per germline. Overall study results and limits: Twin repertoire similarity may partly reflect shared environment. Twins reportedly had markedly more similar V usage than unrelated donors, even among out-of-frame TCRbeta clonotypes.

TCRdb recomputed calls from the 5' RACE reads with MiXCR, one row per CDR3 protein. The sample has 300,000 to 450,000 distinct CDR3 sequences, more than 25% seen once. This receptor was obtained from a woman between 18 and 55 years old in good health. V usage is TRBV29-1 and J usage is TRBJ2-1, with 14 bases fitting TRBD2. The source material was PBMCs. CDR3 coding DNA: TGCAGCGGCAGCCGTGGGACTAGCGGGAGTAATGAGCAGTTCTTC. This encodes CSGSRGTSGSNEQFF.